This is a list of T cell receptor beta chains from one sample in a study of tumor-infiltrating lymphocytes in localized non-small cell lung cancer. The data were produced by immunoSEQ multiplex PCR, yet TCRdb's version contains in-frame clones alone and is incomplete. The sample carries 10,000 to 15,000 clones, 55% to 75% recorded once. The sample was lung tumor tissue. These receptors were taken from a human donor with non-small cell lung cancer. Each CDR3 is given with its conserved first and last residue.

j_gene: TRBJ2-4; v_gene: TRBV5-4; CDR3aa: CASRQAESGTDIQYF
j_gene: TRBJ2-5; v_gene: TRBV5-4; CDR3aa: CASSLASGNSETQYF
j_gene: TRBJ2-2; v_gene: TRBV18; CDR3aa: CASSTQRETGELFF
j_gene: TRBJ1-1; v_gene: TRBV7-2; CDR3aa: CASSSAANTEAFF
j_gene: TRBJ1-2; v_gene: TRBV6-5; CDR3aa: CASSYGGEGYTF
j_gene: TRBJ2-7; v_gene: TRBV5-6; CDR3aa: CASSFWSSGGWSYEQYF
j_gene: TRBJ1-1; v_gene: TRBV19; CDR3aa: CASSIDSGAEAFF
j_gene: TRBJ2-1; v_gene: TRBV28; CDR3aa: CASSLGTSGEQFF
j_gene: TRBJ1-5; v_gene: TRBV6-5; CDR3aa: CASSWDPKTPQHF
j_gene: TRBJ2-7; v_gene: TRBV30; CDR3aa: CACQTSGALYEQYF
j_gene: TRBJ2-7; v_gene: TRBV6-5; CDR3aa: CASSRTGSYEQYF
j_gene: TRBJ2-5; v_gene: TRBV30; CDR3aa: CAWSVMGGETQYF
j_gene: TRBJ2-2; v_gene: TRBV5-6; CDR3aa: CASSQDRGRYIGELFF
j_gene: TRBJ1-1; v_gene: TRBV6-4; CDR3aa: CASSVSSANTEAFF
j_gene: TRBJ1-2; v_gene: TRBV7-2; CDR3aa: CASSLGAGPLYGYTF
j_gene: TRBJ2-2; v_gene: TRBV11-2; CDR3aa: CASSIFTGELFF
j_gene: TRBJ2-7; v_gene: TRBV10-1; CDR3aa: CLPRGRQYF
j_gene: TRBJ2-1; v_gene: TRBV18; CDR3aa: CASSPPVGDEQFF
j_gene: TRBJ2-4; v_gene: TRBV18; CDR3aa: CASSPGDENIQYF
j_gene: TRBJ2-3; v_gene: TRBV10-3; CDR3aa: CAISVNRGSTDTQYF
j_gene: TRBJ1-1; v_gene: TRBV11-2; CDR3aa: CASRSGTEAFF
j_gene: TRBJ2-1; v_gene: TRBV7-9; CDR3aa: CASSSPGHPNEQFF
j_gene: TRBJ1-1; v_gene: TRBV5-1; CDR3aa: CASSLGEVNTEAFF
j_gene: TRBJ1-5; v_gene: TRBV11-2; CDR3aa: CASSLDGLSNQPQHF
j_gene: TRBJ1-1; v_gene: TRBV5-1; CDR3aa: CASSLGGYAEAFF
j_gene: TRBJ1-5; v_gene: TRBV2; CDR3aa: CASSLGQGSQPQHF
j_gene: TRBJ1-4; v_gene: TRBV4-2; CDR3aa: CASSQTPGQGNEKLFF
j_gene: TRBJ2-6; v_gene: TRBV7-9; CDR3aa: CASRAVQSSGANVLTF
j_gene: TRBJ1-1; v_gene: TRBV6-6; CDR3aa: CASRPGTYTDTEAFF
j_gene: TRBJ1-2; v_gene: TRBV18; CDR3aa: CASSPGPNYGYTF
j_gene: TRBJ2-5; v_gene: TRBV7-9; CDR3aa: CASNRGGGRGAETQYF
j_gene: TRBJ2-7; v_gene: TRBV4-1; CDR3aa: CASSHDRGRSYEQYF
j_gene: TRBJ1-1; v_gene: TRBV7-8; CDR3aa: CASSLLGLNTEAFF
j_gene: TRBJ2-5; v_gene: TRBV7-2; CDR3aa: CASSLQTSGGPQYF
j_gene: TRBJ2-3; v_gene: TRBV7-9; CDR3aa: CASSPGLAAQYF
j_gene: TRBJ1-1; v_gene: TRBV7-9; CDR3aa: CASSFRGIEAFF
j_gene: TRBJ2-1; v_gene: TRBV12-5; CDR3aa: CASGLRGEQFF
j_gene: TRBJ2-2; v_gene: TRBV5-1; CDR3aa: CASSLLGFSNTGELFF
j_gene: TRBJ2-7; v_gene: TRBV18; CDR3aa: CASSPPSGGGEQYF
j_gene: TRBJ2-7; v_gene: TRBV9; CDR3aa: CASSVDPGVIDEQYF
j_gene: TRBJ2-1; v_gene: TRBV2; CDR3aa: CASTTVSYNEQFF
j_gene: TRBJ2-2; v_gene: TRBV14; CDR3aa: CASSQDPGTGELFF
j_gene: TRBJ2-6; v_gene: TRBV2; CDR3aa: CASTPVSSSSGANVLTF
j_gene: TRBJ1-1; v_gene: TRBV27; CDR3aa: CASSRRGAPNTEAFF
j_gene: TRBJ2-1; v_gene: TRBV30; CDR3aa: CAWNVGLNNEQFF
j_gene: TRBJ1-2; v_gene: TRBV29-1; CDR3aa: CSVETANYGYTF
j_gene: TRBJ2-5; v_gene: TRBV11-3; CDR3aa: CASALAAQETQYF
j_gene: TRBJ2-3; v_gene: TRBV5-1; CDR3aa: CASSPGQPTDTQYF
j_gene: TRBJ1-2; v_gene: TRBV5-1; CDR3aa: CASRYGQGNYGYTF
j_gene: TRBJ1-1; v_gene: TRBV2; CDR3aa: CASIPDQARTEAFF
j_gene: TRBJ2-3; v_gene: TRBV5-6; CDR3aa: CASDSWGTDTQYF